Below, 8 T cell receptor beta chains from the same sample are listed, as sequenced in a study of blood T cell repertoires in COVID-19. Method: immunoSEQ multiplex PCR; TCRdb's copy keeps in-frame clones and lacks some. The sample contains about 190,000 clones, 65% to 85% of which appear only once. The specimen was PBMCs or T cells enriched from blood (not recorded which). The receptors derive from a woman in her thirties who had been exposed to COVID-19.

V is TRBV7-6 and J is TRBJ1-3; the match to TRBD1 covers 8 bases. This CDR3 has 14 residues. V trimming: 5 bases; J trimming: 7 bases; junction bases outside the gene matches: 7. Germline V gene data show CDR1 as SGHVS and CDR2 as FNYEAQ. Written as DNA, the CDR3 is TGTGCCAGCAGCCTCAGGGGGCCGGAGAACACCATATATTTT. Translation: CASSLRGPENTIYF. Full variable domain (rest looked up from reference TRBV7-6 and TRBJ1-3): GAGVSQSPRYKVTKRGQDVALRCDPISGHVSLYWYRQALGQGPEFLTYFNYEAQQDKSGLPNDRFSAERPEGSISTLTIQRTEQRDSAMYRCASSLRGPENTIYFGEGSWLTVV.

V usage is TRBV13 and J usage is TRBJ2-1; 11 bases match TRBD2. CDR3 length: 17 residues. V shed 2 bases, J shed 3 bases, and the junction held 6 bases outside the gene matches. Germline loops: CDR1 PRHDT, CDR2 FYEKMQ (reference sequence). The CDR3 DNA sequence: TGTGCCAGCAGCTTAATGACTAGCGGGGCCTACTACAATGAGCAGTTCTTC. Encoded protein: CASSLMTSGAYYNEQFF.

This clone appeared a few times. The rearrangement uses TRBV2 and TRBJ1-2; D is ambiguous. The CDR3 is made up of 11 amino acids. Trimming took off 6 bases at V and 7 bases at J, with 9 bases between the two ends. CDR1 is SNHLY and CDR2 is FYNNEI in the germline V gene. CDR3 nucleotide sequence: TGTGCCAGCAGAGTTAGAGGTGGCTACACCTTC. Protein: CASRVRGGYTF. Complete variable domain (other parts from reference TRBV2 and TRBJ1-2): EPEVTQTPSHQVTQMGQEVILRCVPISNHLYFYWYRQILGQKVEFLVSFYNNEISEKSEIFDDQFSVERPDGSNFTLKIRSTKLEDSAMYFCASRVRGGYTFGSGTRLTVV.

This chain uses TRBV24-1 with TRBJ2-3, with unresolved D. V was cut by 5 bases and J by 3 bases, with 5 bases left in between. CDR1 KGHDR and CDR2 SFDVKD come from the germline V gene. CDR3 size: 12 residues. The CDR3 is CATSAETDTQYF. CDR3 bases: TGTGCCACCAGTGCCGAGACAGATACGCAGTATTTT.

V usage is TRBV7-2 and J usage is TRBJ2-7; TRBD1 matches at 9 bases. Germline V gene data show CDR1 as SGHTA and CDR2 as FQGNSA. The CDR3 has 17 amino acids. The ends lost 5 bases at V and 2 bases at J; junction bases unmatched: 13. Written as DNA, the CDR3 is TGTGCCAGCAGCCCCAGGGTTTGGGACAGGGAGCCCTACGAGCAGTACTTC. Its translation: CASSPRVWDREPYEQYF.

The V and J genes are TRBV5-1 and TRBJ2-5; 13 bases match TRBD2. Germline V gene sequence: CDR1 SGHRS, CDR2 YFSETQ. The V gene end was trimmed by 4 bases and the J gene end by 1 base; junction bases not matched to a gene: 7. CDR3 size: 17 residues. The CDR3 nucleotides read TGCGCCAGCAGCCACGGACTAGCGGGGGCCGTCCAAGAGACCCAGTACTTC. Amino acid sequence: CASSHGLAGAVQETQYF.

The chain recombines TRBV7-2 with TRBJ2-5; 8 nucleotides agree with TRBD2. CDR1 is SGHTA and CDR2 is FQGNSA in the germline V gene. The CDR3 is 14 residues long. The trim removed 4 bases at V and 5 bases at J, leaving 6 bases unmatched. CDR3 DNA sequence: TGTGCCAGCAGCTACGGGGGGGCTGGGGAGACCCAGTACTTC. This gives the protein CASSYGGAGETQYF.

The rearrangement uses TRBV3-1 (or the pseudogene TRBV3-2) and TRBJ1-1; 9 bases align to TRBD1. Germline trimming cut 0 bases from V and 0 bases from J; bases unmatched to any gene: 8. CDR1 and CDR2 from the germline V gene are LGHDT and YNNKEL (reference sequence). The CDR3 is 18 amino acids. The CDR3 loop is CASSQDLTGGNMNTEAFF. Here the CDR3 DNA reads TGTGCCAGCAGCCAAGACCTCACAGGGGGCAACATGAACACTGAAGCTTTCTTT.